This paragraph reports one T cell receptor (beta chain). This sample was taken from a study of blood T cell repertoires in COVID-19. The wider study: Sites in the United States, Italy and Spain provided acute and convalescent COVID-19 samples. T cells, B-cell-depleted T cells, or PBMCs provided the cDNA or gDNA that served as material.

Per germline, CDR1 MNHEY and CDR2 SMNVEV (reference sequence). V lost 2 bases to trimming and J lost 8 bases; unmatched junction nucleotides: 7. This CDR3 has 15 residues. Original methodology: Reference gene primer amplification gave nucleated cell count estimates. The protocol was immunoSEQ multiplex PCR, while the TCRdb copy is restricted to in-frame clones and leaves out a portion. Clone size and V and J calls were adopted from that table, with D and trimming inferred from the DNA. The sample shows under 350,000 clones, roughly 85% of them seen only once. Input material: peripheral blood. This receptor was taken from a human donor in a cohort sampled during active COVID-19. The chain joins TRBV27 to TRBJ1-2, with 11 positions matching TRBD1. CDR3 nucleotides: TGTGCCAGCAGTTTAGCGGACAGGGGGCAGGCAGGCTACACCTTC. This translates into CASSLADRGQAGYTF.